Detailed here is one T cell receptor beta chain. This clonotype was recorded at least ten times. Its antigen has not been determined. Base qualities are not at hand, and no much larger clone is one base apart. Receptor libraries were prepared by RACE. Data came from a NextSeq 500. During library preparation, unique molecular identifiers were attached to individual cDNA molecules so that TCRs could be counted quantitatively and reproducibly. Both TCR alpha and TCR beta chains were sequenced from each blood RNA sample. The study's processing was this. Samples had a median of roughly 100,000 TCRs, with a range from roughly 23,224 to 750,000. V, J and CDR3 annotation of the TCR reads was performed with the Decombinator software suite. For PS versus PT1 abundance plots, all samples were subsampled to the same number of TCRs (28,000). TCRs were defined as expanded if absent before sensitization and observed at least eight times at the 2-week time point. TCRdb applied fastp at Q25 and MiXCR to the public reads, then kept only in-frame beta chains. Identical CDR3 protein sequences are pooled into one entry, listed with their most common genes and DNA. The V and J calls and clone size come from TCRdb's table, not from the authors' own analysis. The sample table shows approximately 40,000 distinct CDR3 sequences, and over 3% are seen once. The leading ten clones occupy approximately 6.7% of the sample.

This entry is derived from a study of human T cells and chemical hapten exposure (dated by TCRdb to the early 2020s). Regarding the complete study: For sensitization, 2% DPC in acetone was applied to a 2 cm by 2 cm area of upper inner arm skin. Weekly therapeutic DPC doses were additionally applied to the scalp of patients throughout the approximately 24-week study period. Patch tests used Finn chambers with 0.01% DPC on the upper back, scored after 6 days by International Contact Dermatitis Research Group standards. Most of the patients in the cohort were female, and the cohort covered alopecia areata with under or over 50% scalp involvement, alopecia totalis and alopecia universalis. Libraries were combined into a pool for sequencing, and differences in TCR yield between samples came mainly from small differences in library volumes within the pool. Peripheral blood TCR repertoire changes were tracked in vivo in alopecia patients during primary and secondary sensitization to the hapten diphenylcyclopropenone (DPC). Blood samples were taken from patients before sensitization (week 0) and then at 2, 6 and about 24 weeks after DPC sensitization. Around 30 alopecia patients provided blood for TCR sequencing at one to four time points (pre-sensitization, 2, 6 and 24 weeks). The investigation overall reported the following: Expanded TCRs formed significantly more large CDR3 similarity clusters than pre-sensitization or healthy control sets, consistent with antigen-driven responses. Alopecia, a presumed autoimmune disease, was present in all patients, so the immune response of the patients might differ from that of healthy individuals. The number of PT1 expanded TCRs positively correlated with patch test score, significant at thresholds 8, 16 and 32 but not 4. Repeated subsampling changed both the strength of the expansion versus patch-test correlation and the threshold at which that correlation became significant. DPC sensitization did not change how many TCRs were above 1 in 1000 frequency, and no evidence was found of alterations in global repertoire structure.

The time point label, as the study defines it: patch test 2, 6 weeks after DPC sensitization. According to the study, the label for this sample's treatment or condition signals: therapeutic diphenylcyclopropenone sensitization with weekly scalp DPC. At every patch-test visit, the blood draw took place before the patch test was put on. Patients were considered eligible if aged 18 to 70, diagnosed with alopecia and deemed suitable for DPC therapy, and patients were excluded if pregnant. Total RNA was extracted from unfractionated whole blood collected in Tempus Blood RNA tubes. The CDR3 contains 13 residues, cysteine and phenylalanine counted. The CDR3 DNA has 39 bases and is translated from base 1. Cut back by 4 bases and 9 bases, the V and J ends lie 14 bases apart. CDR1 and CDR2 were assigned from the germline V gene as SGDLS and YYNGEE.

The sequence joins TRBV9 to TRBJ2-1; D gene: possibly TRBD2, on 5 matching bases. Specimen: whole blood, collected in connection with sensitization to the hapten diphenylcyclopropenone (DPC). The clonotype comes from a man aged 40-49 years with alopecia areata. Some clones in this sample may be carry-over from other donors' samples. The encoded CDR3 is CASSPRDRSEQFF. The sequence in DNA is TGTGCCAGCAGCCCACGGGATCGTAGTGAGCAGTTCTTC.